This T cell receptor (beta chain) was sequenced in a study of cytotoxic CD8 clonotypes in ibrutinib-treated CLL. TCRdb keeps only in-frame clones here, not all; method: immunoSEQ multiplex PCR. The repertoire holds 150,000 to 200,000 clones, with around 72% as singletons. The TCR was taken from a human donor with chronic lymphocytic leukemia. The sequencing here drew on PBMCs, taken after 24 months of ibrutinib treatment.

The CDR3 DNA sequence: TGTGCCAGTAGTTACGGACAGCGTCCTGAAGCTTTCTTT. Protein: CASSYGQRPEAFF. The genes are TRBV19 and TRBJ1-1; D might be TRBD1 (6 bases). Trimming removed 5 bases at V and 6 bases at J, with 13 bases between. The CDR3 is 13 amino acids. Germline V CDR1 and CDR2: LNHDA, SQIVND (reference sequence).